A single sample gave rise to the 29 T cell receptor beta chains below, sequenced in a study of CD8 T cells in ankylosing spondylitis. These receptors are not linked to any known antigen. TCRdb re-derived calls from the 5' RACE reads in MiXCR, one entry per CDR3 protein. The table shows just under 550,000 distinct CDR3 sequences, with about an eighth occurring only once. Study-wide results and limits: In ankylosing spondylitis blood, a motif of seven to nine highly homologous TCR beta variants appeared characteristic.

The sequenced sample was blood, either unsorted or a sorted T cell fraction (not recorded which). All receptors come from a male donor with ankylosing spondylitis.

This clonotype was detected a few times. The V gene is TRBV20-1, the J gene TRBJ1-2; 8 bases line up with TRBD1. The CDR3 is 13 amino acids. Per germline, CDR1 DFQATT and CDR2 SNEGSKA (reference sequence). V gave up 1 base and J gave up 7 bases; unmatched junction bases: 5. The CDR3 is CSARGGQEGGYTF. CDR3 nucleotide sequence: TGCAGTGCTAGAGGGGGACAGGAGGGTGGCTACACCTTC.

The chain carries TRBV2 and TRBJ2-3, with D perhaps TRBD2 (5 bases). Between the trimmed V and J ends, which lost 6 bases and 5 bases, there was a span of 12 bases. The CDR3 runs to 13 residues. From germline, CDR1 is SNHLY and CDR2 FYNNEI. CDR3 protein: CASRLVGGDTQYF. The CDR3 DNA is TGTGCCAGCAGATTGGTCGGAGGAGATACGCAGTATTTT.

In its sample, this clonotype was seen a few times. J is TRBJ2-7 and V is TRBV10-3, with a weak D call TRBD1 (6 bases). Deletions cut 10 bases from V and 0 bases from J, with 13 bases between. This CDR3 comprises 13 residues. Germline CDR1 ENHRY, CDR2 SYGVKD. The CDR3 nucleotides are TGTGCCACCGGGGACACACACTCCTACGAGCAGTACGTC. It is translated as CATGDTHSYEQYV.

This clonotype was detected only a few times. CDR3 sequence: CASSQRDTLGYTF. The CDR3 DNA sequence: TGTGCCAGCAGCCAACGGGACACCCTCGGCTACACCTTC. The chain joins TRBV3-1 to TRBJ1-2; weak D call: TRBD1 (6 bases). Germline V gene sequence: CDR1 LGHDT, CDR2 YNNKEL (reference sequence). V lost 2 bases to trimming and J lost 8 bases, with 12 bases between them. The CDR3 has 13 amino acids.

The DNA for the CDR3 is TGTGCCAGCAGCGTAGTGGACATTGGGGACTATGGCTACACCTTC. Translation: CASSVVDIGDYGYTF. The rearrangement joins TRBV9 to TRBJ1-2; D is perhaps TRBD1 (5 bases). The CDR3 runs to 15 residues. V lost 0 bases and J 3 bases, leaving 12 bases between the germline ends. The germline V gene has CDR1 SGDLS and CDR2 YYNGEE.

This clonotype was found many times. The chain employs TRBV3-1 and TRBJ1-2, with D possibly matching TRBD1 (6 bases). Germline CDR1 LGHDT, CDR2 YNNKEL (reference sequence). V lost 2 bases to trimming and J lost 6 bases, with 19 bases between them. The CDR3 is 16 residues long. This chain's CDR3 is CASSQHPTGTRNGYTF. Here the CDR3 DNA reads TGTGCCAGCAGCCAACATCCCACCGGGACAAGGAATGGCTACACCTTC.

This chain links TRBV2 with TRBJ2-2, with a tentative D call TRBD1 (5 bases). V lost 4 bases, J lost 0 bases, and 9 bases lay in between. This CDR3 contains 15 residues. The germline CDR1 and CDR2 sequences are SNHLY and FYNNEI. The CDR3 sequence is CASSARVSNTGELFF. For the CDR3, the DNA is TGTGCCAGCAGTGCCAGGGTCTCGAACACCGGGGAGCTGTTTTTT. Full variable domain (rest looked up from reference TRBV2 and TRBJ2-2): EPEVTQTPSHQVTQMGQEVILRCVPISNHLYFYWYRQILGQKVEFLVSFYNNEISEKSEIFDDQFSVERPDGSNFTLKIRSTKLEDSAMYFCASSARVSNTGELFFGEGSRLTVL.

This clonotype appeared many times. The V gene is TRBV5-5, the J gene TRBJ2-7; TRBD1 aligns across 12 bases. Per the germline V gene, CDR1 is SGHKS and CDR2 is YYEKEE (reference sequence). The CDR3 runs to 14 residues. J lost 3 bases, V lost 4 bases, and 2 bases had no gene match. CDR3 DNA: TGTGCCAGCAGCGGGACAGGGGGCTTCTACGAGCAGTACGTC. This encodes CASSGTGGFYEQYV.

The J gene is TRBJ2-5, the V gene TRBV27; D is unresolved. The ends were cut back, 2 bases at V and 4 bases at J, with 8 bases in the middle. Germline loops: CDR1 MNHEY, CDR2 SMNVEV (reference sequence). This CDR3 has 13 amino acids. Written as DNA, the CDR3 is TGTGCCAGCAGTTTACATCCGGGAGAGACCCAGTACTTC. This translates into CASSLHPGETQYF.

This clonotype was seen a handful of times. The junction departs from the called germline gene at one end, perhaps through a read error. The chain carries TRBV2 and TRBJ2-1; 7 bases are a match to TRBD1. This CDR3 has 12 amino acids. The germline V gene encodes CDR1 SNHLY and CDR2 FYNNEI. CDR3 sequence reads: CASRGDSPTPIF. The CDR3 DNA reads TGTGCCAGCAGAGGGGACAGCCCTACCCCCATCTTC.

There are a few counts of this clonotype. The J gene is TRBJ2-5, the V gene TRBV12-3 or TRBV12-4; TRBD2 aligns across 7 bases. There are 15 residues in the CDR3. Trimming cost V 7 bases and J 4 bases; bases outside gene matches: 12. CDR3 in DNA: TGTGCCAGCAACTCCGGGGGAGGGGAGGGAGAGACCCAGTACTTC. Amino acid sequence: CASNSGGGEGETQYF.

The chain is built from TRBV5-6 and TRBJ2-7; D may correspond to TRBD1 or TRBD2 (5 bases each). The CDR3 is 15 residues long. V was cut by 4 bases and J by 6 bases, with 20 bases left in between. Germline V CDR1 and CDR2: SGHDT, YYEEEE. CDR3 sequence (DNA): TGTGCCAGCAGCCTTGGGGGAGACGCCCCCTCCGAGCAGTACGTC. The encoded protein is CASSLGGDAPSEQYV.

The V and J genes are TRBV25-1 and TRBJ2-1; a weak D match, TRBD2 (5 bases). The CDR3 covers 14 residues. The V gene lost 4 bases and the J gene lost 1 base, with 8 bases spanning the gap. The germline V gene has CDR1 MGHDK and CDR2 SYGVNS. The chain's CDR3 is CASSALVSYNEQFF. CDR3 DNA sequence: TGTGCCAGCAGTGCACTAGTTTCCTACAATGAGCAGTTCTTC.

This clonotype was recorded many times. This chain joins TRBV12-3 or TRBV12-4 and TRBJ1-1; D uncertain. With 1 base removed from V and 5 bases from J, the gap between germline ends came to 8 bases. This CDR3 has 13 residues. Here the CDR3 reads CASSLVEDTEAFF. The CDR3 DNA sequence: TGTGCCAGCAGTTTAGTGGAAGATACTGAAGCTTTCTTT.

This clonotype has only a few counts. J is TRBJ2-1 and V is TRBV18; weak D call: TRBD1 (6 bases). The CDR3 is 13 residues long. Germline values: CDR1 KGHSH, CDR2 LQKENI. Deletions cut 6 bases from V and 8 bases from J, with 14 bases between. The CDR3 loop is CASSLIKGDEQFF. CDR3 nucleotide sequence: TGTGCCAGCTCGCTAATAAAGGGGGATGAGCAGTTCTTC.

The chain has TRBV19 and TRBJ1-6; D remains unclear. There are 15 residues in the CDR3. Germline CDR1 and CDR2: LNHDA and SQIVND (reference sequence). Trimming stripped 6 bases from V and 2 bases from J, with 11 bases between. In DNA form, the CDR3 reads TGTGCCAGTAGCCCGCCGGATCCCTATAATTCACCCCTCCACTTT. The encoded protein is CASSPPDPYNSPLHF.

This clonotype was counted between two and nine times. This chain connects TRBV6-2 or TRBV6-3 to TRBJ1-2, with D tentatively TRBD1 (6 bases). CDR1 and CDR2 (germline): MNHEY, SVGEGT. This CDR3 has 13 residues. Trimming took 6 bases from V and 8 from J, leaving 16 bases between them. The CDR3: CASSVNRAGGYTF. The DNA for the CDR3 is TGTGCCAGCAGCGTAAACAGGGCTGGCGGCTACACCTTC.

This clonotype was detected a few times. The CDR3 protein is CASSKAQEYQETQYF. CDR3 DNA: TGTGCCAGCAGCAAAGCGCAGGAGTACCAAGAGACCCAGTACTTC. The gene calls are TRBV21-1 and TRBJ2-5. TRBV21-1 is annotated as a pseudogene. The CDR3 is 15 residues long.

This clonotype was counted between two and nine times. The V and J genes are TRBV7-9 and TRBJ2-5, with 9 bases aligning to TRBD1. CDR1 and CDR2 (germline): SEHNR, FQNEAQ (reference sequence). This CDR3 comprises 16 residues. Germline trimming cut 5 bases from V and 0 bases from J; bases unmatched to any gene: 7. The CDR3 is CASSLRGDRDQETQYF. CDR3 in DNA: TGTGCCAGCAGCCTCCGGGGGGACAGGGACCAAGAGACCCAGTACTTC.

This chain uses TRBV7-2 with TRBJ2-6, with TRBD1 identical over 7 bases. The germline CDR1 and CDR2 sequences are SGHTA and FQGNSA. V gave up 5 bases and J gave up 2 bases; unmatched junction bases: 6. There are 16 residues in the CDR3. Here the CDR3 DNA reads TGTGCCAGCAGCCCCCAGACAGGGACTGGGGCCAACGTCCTGACTTTC. This codes for CASSPQTGTGANVLTF.

The chain is built from TRBV23-1 and TRBJ1-5; D gene uncertain. Being an ORF, TRBV23-1 has a function that is uncertain. V was trimmed by 8 bases and J by 11 bases, leaving 4 bases between them. The CDR3 sequence is 8 residues long. CDR3 nucleotides: TGCGCCAGCCCCTCCCAGCATTTT. The encoded protein is CASPSQHF.

The table lists this clonotype with a count of one. This chain uses TRBV7-6 with TRBJ2-1; the match to TRBD2 covers 12 bases. J lost 5 bases, V lost 5 bases, and 10 bases had no gene match. CDR1 and CDR2 from the germline V gene are SGHVS and FNYEAQ. This CDR3 is 17 amino acids long. The DNA of the CDR3 is TGTGCCAGCAGCCCGTGGACTAGCGGGATGGGGAACAATGAGCAGTTCTTC. Its translation is CASSPWTSGMGNNEQFF. Full variable domain (rest looked up from reference TRBV7-6 and TRBJ2-1): GAGVSQSPRYKVTKRGQDVALRCDPISGHVSLYWYRQALGQGPEFLTYFNYEAQQDKSGLPNDRFSAERPEGSISTLTIQRTEQRDSAMYRCASSPWTSGMGNNEQFFGPGTRLTVL.

The chain links TRBV15 to TRBJ1-1; the D is unclear. Germline V gives CDR1 LNHNV, CDR2 YYDKDF (reference sequence). Trimming left V 3 bases short and J 2 bases short, with 10 bases between. The CDR3 is 14 residues long. DNA for the CDR3: TGTGCCACCAGCAGCTCAGACTCAAACACTGAAGCTTTCTTT. Translation gives CATSSSDSNTEAFF.

This clonotype was observed a handful of times. The J gene is TRBJ2-2, the V gene TRBV7-9; perhaps D is TRBD1 or TRBD2 (6 bases each). Germline V gene data show CDR1 as SEHNR and CDR2 as FQNEAQ (reference sequence). The V end lost 5 bases, the J end lost 6 bases, and 10 bases lay between the germline ends. The CDR3 consists of 13 residues. The chain's CDR3 is CASSPEGAGELFF. The CDR3 region has the DNA TGTGCCAGCAGCCCGGAGGGGGCCGGGGAGCTGTTTTTT.

This clonotype appeared many times. The chain couples TRBV12-3 or TRBV12-4 to TRBJ2-3, with 11 bases identical to TRBD2. This CDR3 comprises 14 residues. V lost 6 bases to trimming and J lost 4 bases; unmatched junction nucleotides: 3. The CDR3 loop is CASRQLAGADTQYF. The CDR3 nucleotides read TGTGCCAGCAGACAACTAGCGGGAGCAGATACGCAGTATTTT.

The chain combines TRBV20-1 with TRBJ2-3; 12 nucleotides line up with TRBD2. The V segment lost 3 bases and the J segment 5 bases; nucleotides outside the gene matches: 6. Looked up from germline, CDR1 is DFQATT and CDR2 is SNEGSKA (reference sequence). This CDR3 has 15 residues. In nucleotides, the CDR3 is TGCAGTGCTAGCTCGGCTAGCGGGAGGGGAGATACGCAGTATTTT. It is translated as CSASSASGRGDTQYF.

Many counts were recorded for this clonotype. The chain recombines TRBV7-2 with TRBJ1-2, with 9 bases identical to TRBD1. The CDR3 has 14 residues. J was trimmed by 7 bases and V by 6 bases; bases with no gene match: 9. The germline V gene has CDR1 SGHTA and CDR2 FQGNSA. CDR3 region: CASSFGQGSGGYTF. CDR3 nucleotides: TGTGCCAGCAGTTTTGGACAGGGGTCTGGTGGCTACACCTTC.

The V call is TRBV5-5, the J call TRBJ1-5; 10 positions match TRBD1. This CDR3 spans 14 amino acids. The V gene's germline CDR1 is SGHKS and CDR2 YYEKEE (reference sequence). Trimming at V came to 4 bases and at J to 10 bases, leaving 8 bases not matched to a gene. The CDR3 DNA follows: TGTGCCAGCAGCCCCGGGACAGGGGCCCAACCCCAGCATTTT. It translates to CASSPGTGAQPQHF.

The table lists this clonotype with a few counts. V and J are TRBV6-1 and TRBJ2-1; 9 bases agree with TRBD2. The CDR3 is made up of 16 amino acids. J was trimmed by 9 bases and V by 6 bases; bases with no gene match: 15. Germline loops: CDR1 MNHNS, CDR2 SASEGT. The CDR3 coding sequence is TGTGCCAGCAGCCTACGTTCTGCGGGAGGGTACGGTGAGCAGTTCTTC. Protein sequence: CASSLRSAGGYGEQFF.